Each of the 13 T cell receptor beta chains below was sequenced from the same sample in a study of T cells in localized non-small cell lung cancer. Method: immunoSEQ multiplex PCR; TCRdb's copy keeps in-frame clones and lacks some. The sample includes about 18,000 clones, around four fifths seen only once; the top ten take 25%. The material sequenced was peripheral blood, taken before any cancer treatment. Receptors were obtained from a female donor older than 55 with stage I lung adenocarcinoma.

The rearrangement uses TRBV28 and TRBJ1-2, with D hard to call. This CDR3 has 13 amino acids. Germline V CDR1 and CDR2: MDHEN, SYDVKM. Trimming stripped 6 bases from V and 4 bases from J, with 12 bases between. CDR3 coding DNA: TGTGCCAGCAGAGAAAGTACAGTCTATGGCTACACCTTC. This sequence encodes CASRESTVYGYTF.

The gene calls are TRBV9 and TRBJ2-3; TRBD2 agrees at 11 bases. From germline, CDR1 is SGDLS and CDR2 YYNGEE. The CDR3 runs 18 residues. V lost 0 bases, J lost 4 bases, and 10 bases stayed unmatched. For the CDR3, the DNA is TGTGCCAGCAGCGTAGCTGTAGGTAGCGGGGGGGAATCAGATACGCAGTATTTT. Residues: CASSVAVGSGGESDTQYF. Full variable domain (remainder filled in from reference TRBV9 and TRBJ2-3): DSGVTQTPKHLITATGQRVTLRCSPRSGDLSVYWYQQSLDQGLQFLIQYYNGEERAKGNILERFSAQQFPDLHSELNLSSLELGDSALYFCASSVAVGSGGESDTQYFGPGTRLTVL.

The rearrangement links TRBV6-5 to TRBJ1-1; possible D gene TRBD1, 5 bases. The length of the CDR3 is 14 residues. V was shortened by 3 bases and J by 1 base, with 9 bases between the two germline ends. Germline CDR1 and CDR2: MNHEY and SVGAGI. CDR3 in amino acids: CASSYSGTNTEAFF. The CDR3, as DNA: TGTGCCAGCAGTTATTCTGGGACGAACACTGAAGCTTTCTTT.

V is TRBV14 and J is TRBJ2-1, with TRBD2 identical over 11 bases. This CDR3 region has 16 residues. The germline V gene encodes CDR1 SGHDN and CDR2 FVKESK. Trimming at V came to 1 base and at J to 9 bases, leaving 8 bases not matched to a gene. The CDR3 loop reads CASSQGLAGIWGEQFF. The DNA for the CDR3 is TGTGCCAGCAGCCAAGGACTAGCGGGAATCTGGGGTGAGCAGTTCTTC.

This rearrangement joins TRBV19 to TRBJ1-1; D unresolved. CDR3 length: 16 residues. V lost 6 bases and J lost 6, with 23 bases in between. Germline CDR1 is LNHDA and CDR2 is SQIVND (reference sequence). Here the CDR3 DNA reads TGTGCCAGTAGACAACATTCGGACCGGCAAGGAGCTGAAGCTTTCTTT. This translates into CASRQHSDRQGAEAFF.

This clone was detected only once. This chain connects TRBV5-1 to TRBJ1-1, with a weak D call TRBD1 (6 bases). Trimming removed 2 bases at V and 4 bases at J, with 12 bases between. The CDR3 has 14 amino acids. The germline gives CDR1 SGHRS, CDR2 YFSETQ. CDR3 protein: CASSLANRATEAFF. The CDR3 region has the DNA TGCGCCAGCAGCTTAGCTAACAGGGCCACTGAAGCTTTCTTT.

The V and J genes are TRBV4-3 and TRBJ2-3, with D perhaps matching TRBD2 (5 bases). The CDR3 sequence is 15 residues long. CDR1 is LGHNA, CDR2 YSLEER, per germline. Deletions cut 4 bases from V and 5 bases from J, with 16 bases between. CDR3 nucleotide sequence: TGCGCCAGCAGCCGACTAATGGGGTTCGAAGATACGCAGTATTTT. Translating it yields CASSRLMGFEDTQYF.

V and J are TRBV10-3 and TRBJ2-6; 7 positions match TRBD1. This CDR3 spans 16 amino acids. Losses at the gene ends were 9 bases for V and 0 bases for J; bases not matched to a gene: 8. CDR1 and CDR2 (germline): ENHRY, SYGVKD. CDR3 in DNA: TGTGCCATGGCCGTGGGACAGAACTCTGGGGCCAACGTCCTGACTTTC. Translation gives CAMAVGQNSGANVLTF.

The CDR3 loop reads CASSLGQYTGELFF. Here the CDR3 DNA reads TGTGCCAGCAGCCTAGGACAGTACACCGGGGAGCTGTTTTTT. This chain joins TRBV7-2 and TRBJ2-2, with D possibly TRBD1 on 6 matching bases. Deletions cut 5 bases from V and 3 bases from J, with 10 bases between. CDR3 size: 14 residues. Germline V lookup: CDR1 SGHTA, CDR2 FQGNSA.

The chain employs TRBV6-5 and TRBJ1-1; D unresolved. Germline-derived CDR1 and CDR2 are MNHEY and SVGAGI. The CDR3 runs 13 residues. V was shortened by 2 bases and J by 4 bases, with 8 bases between the two germline ends. DNA for the CDR3: TGTGCCAGCAGTTACAGGGATCGCACTGAAGCTTTCTTT. The encoded protein is CASSYRDRTEAFF.

J is TRBJ1-1 and V is TRBV29-1; no definite D call. The CDR3 loop spans 13 amino acids. Trimming took off 6 bases at V and 3 bases at J, with 14 bases between the two ends. Germline lookup yields CDR1 SQVTM and CDR2 ANQGSEA. CDR3 in amino acids: CSVRQRLDTEAFF. CDR3 sequence (DNA): TGCAGCGTCAGACAACGATTAGACACTGAAGCTTTCTTT.

V gene TRBV4-1 combines with J gene TRBJ1-3; the D is unclear. Per germline, CDR1 MGHRA and CDR2 YSYEKL. The CDR3 runs 15 residues. The ends were cut back, 0 bases at V and 0 bases at J, with 6 bases in the middle. CDR3 amino acids: CASSQEGISGNTIYF. CDR3 in DNA: TGCGCCAGCAGCCAAGAGGGGATCTCTGGAAACACCATATATTTT.

This rearrangement joins TRBV4-1 to TRBJ1-2; a possible D gene is TRBD1 (5 bases). This CDR3 has 16 residues. The V end lost 4 bases, the J end lost 4 bases, and 19 bases lay between the germline ends. The germline gives CDR1 MGHRA, CDR2 YSYEKL. Here the CDR3 DNA reads TGCGCCAGCAGCCTAATCGCAGGGATCGGTGGCTATGGCTACACCTTC. Translation: CASSLIAGIGGYGYTF.